The 27 T cell receptor beta chains listed next were all sequenced from one sample in a study of OX40 agonist ivuxolimab in advanced cancers. Profiling relied on immunoSEQ multiplex PCR, and the TCRdb table lists in-frame clones only, not all of them. The profile shows approximately 15,000 clones, over 80% of them singletons. The specimen comprised CD4+ or CD8+ T cells sorted from blood, sampled in a trial of the OX40 agonist ivuxolimab. These receptors originate from an adult with an advanced solid tumor such as melanoma, head and neck, liver or kidney cancer.

The J gene is TRBJ1-1, the V gene TRBV7-9; 9 bases are a match to TRBD1. V lost 5 bases, J lost 4 bases, and 11 bases stayed unmatched. This CDR3 contains 16 residues. Germline lookup yields CDR1 SEHNR and CDR2 FQNEAQ (reference sequence). The CDR3 DNA reads as TGTGCCAGCAGCCCAAGTCCCGGGACAGGGATCACTGAAGCTTTCTTT. It codes for CASSPSPGTGITEAFF.

This clone showed up just once. This chain links TRBV5-4 with TRBJ1-2, with 10 bases matching TRBD1. The CDR3 length is 16 residues. Germline V gives CDR1 SGHNT, CDR2 YYREEE (reference sequence). Trimming cost V 5 bases and J 5 bases; bases outside gene matches: 12. CDR3 DNA sequence: TGTGCCAGCAGTTTGCAAAACCCGGGACAGGGGTATGGCTACACCTTC. It translates to CASSLQNPGQGYGYTF.

The chain links TRBV9 to TRBJ1-1; D is unresolved. The CDR3 has 14 residues. V gave up 0 bases and J gave up 1 base, with 7 bases separating them. Germline V gives CDR1 SGDLS, CDR2 YYNGEE. CDR3 sequence reads: CASSVASGNTEAFF. CDR3 sequence (DNA): TGTGCCAGCAGCGTAGCATCGGGGAACACTGAAGCTTTCTTT.

This chain connects TRBV5-8 to TRBJ2-7, with 13 bases fitting TRBD2. The germline gives CDR1 SGHTS, CDR2 YDEGEE. The CDR3 sequence is 15 residues long. Trimming cost V 4 bases and J 5 bases; bases outside gene matches: 6. CDR3 loop: CASSVNGTSGNEQYF. The CDR3 nucleotides are TGTGCCAGCAGCGTAAACGGGACTAGCGGGAACGAGCAGTACTTC.

V gene TRBV28 combines with J gene TRBJ1-5; no clear D gene. Germline CDR1 reads MDHEN; CDR2 reads SYDVKM. The V gene lost 7 bases and the J gene lost 5 bases, with 21 bases spanning the gap. This CDR3 spans 16 amino acids. The CDR3 coding sequence is TGTGCCAGCATAGGCGCGGGCAGGTCCCTCCATCAGCCCCAGCATTTT. Translating gives CASIGAGRSLHQPQHF.

This clone appeared a few times. The V call is TRBV11-2, the J call TRBJ1-2; D is possibly TRBD1 (5 bases). V shed 5 bases and J shed 3 bases, with 10 bases lying between them. The CDR3 runs to 13 residues. Germline V lookup: CDR1 SGHAT, CDR2 FQNNGV. For the CDR3, the DNA is TGTGCCAGCAGCGTGGACATTGACTATGGCTACACCTTC. Its protein product is CASSVDIDYGYTF.

The chain has TRBV30 and TRBJ2-1; TRBD1 matches at 11 bases. The CDR3 is 14 residues long. Trimming at V came to 5 bases and at J to 8 bases, leaving 8 bases not matched to a gene. Germline V lookup: CDR1 GTSNPN, CDR2 SVGIG (reference sequence). The DNA of the CDR3 is TGTGCCTGGTGCGGGACAGGGGGATCCTATGAGCAGTTCTTC. Translating it yields CAWCGTGGSYEQFF. Full variable domain (outside the CDR3, taken from reference TRBV30 and TRBJ2-1): SQTIHQWPATLVQPVGSPLSLECTVEGTSNPNLYWYRQAAGRGLQLLFYSVGIGQISSEVPQNLSASRPQDRQFILSSKKLLLSDSGFYLCAWCGTGGSYEQFFGPGTRLTVL.

This chain links TRBV4-2 with TRBJ1-2; D may be TRBD1 (5 bases). V dropped 0 bases and J dropped 4 bases, with 15 bases sitting between them. The CDR3 runs 16 residues. Germline values: CDR1 LGHNA, CDR2 YNFKEQ. The CDR3 loop is CASSQDLRGFGYGYTF. The CDR3 coding sequence is TGTGCCAGCAGCCAAGATCTTAGGGGTTTCGGCTATGGCTACACCTTC.

V and J are TRBV28 and TRBJ1-1; D gene ambiguous. CDR3 size: 13 residues. In germline, CDR1 is MDHEN, CDR2 SYDVKM. The V end was cut by 5 bases, the J end by 4 bases, with 11 bases between. As DNA, the CDR3 is TGTGCCAGCAGTCCCCGGGGTCTCACTGAAGCTTTCTTT. This sequence encodes CASSPRGLTEAFF. Combining the CDR3 with reference TRBV28 and TRBJ1-1 gives the whole variable domain DVKVTQSSRYLVKRTGEKVFLECVQDMDHENMFWYRQDPGLGLRLIYFSYDVKMKEKGDIPEGYSVSREKKERFSLILESASTNQTSMYLCASSPRGLTEAFFGQGTRLTVV.

This clone has just one count. The V and J genes are TRBV29-1 and TRBJ1-4; D is perhaps TRBD1 (6 bases). CDR1 and CDR2 from the germline V gene are SQVTM and ANQGSEA. This CDR3 spans 14 amino acids. V was shortened by 4 bases and J by 3 bases, with 12 bases between the two germline ends. CDR3 sequence reads: CSVGGAEANEKLFF. In nucleotides, the CDR3 is TGCAGCGTTGGGGGGGCGGAAGCTAATGAAAAACTGTTTTTT.

This sequence joins TRBV28 and TRBJ2-2; D is possibly TRBD1 (6 bases). There are 15 residues in the CDR3. CDR1 MDHEN and CDR2 SYDVKM come from the germline V gene. V gave up 7 bases and J gave up 3 bases, with 15 bases separating them. The CDR3 bases are TGTGCCAGCAAGGATGCGGCAGGGGACACCGGGGAGCTGTTTTTT. Its protein product is CASKDAAGDTGELFF.

On this clone itself: The germline gene is not matched at one end of the junction; a read error may be the cause. CDR3 in amino acids: CASRLGQGGYEQYF. Here the CDR3 DNA reads TGTGCCAGCAGATTGGGGCAGGGGGGATACGAGCAGTACTTC. The V call is TRBV5-6, the J call TRBJ2-7, with D perhaps matching TRBD1 (7 bases). There are 14 residues in the CDR3. Germline V lookup: CDR1 SGHDT, CDR2 YYEEEE.

The chain couples TRBV18 to TRBJ2-5; no clear D. From germline, CDR1 is KGHSH and CDR2 LQKENI. Trimming took 4 bases from V and 3 from J, leaving 3 bases between them. This CDR3 has 11 residues. The CDR3 loop reads CASSLKETQYF. The CDR3 DNA sequence: TGTGCCAGCTCACTGAAAGAGACCCAGTACTTC.

The rearrangement links TRBV11-3 to TRBJ2-7; D ambiguous. Germline V lookup: CDR1 SGHNT, CDR2 YENEEA. Trimming removed 0 bases from V and 1 base from J, with 7 bases in between. This CDR3 is built from 14 residues. Written as DNA, the CDR3 is TGTGCCAGCAGCTTAGACGACATTTCCTACGAGCAGTACTTC. Its translation is CASSLDDISYEQYF. Drawing the rest from reference TRBV11-3 and TRBJ2-7, the complete variable domain is EAGVVQSPRYKIIEKKQPVAFWCNPISGHNTLYWYLQNLGQGPELLIRYENEEAVDDSQLPKDRFSAERLKGVDSTLKIQPAELGDSAVYLCASSLDDISYEQYFGPGTRLTVT.

The V call is TRBV5-8, the J call TRBJ2-2; the D is unclear. Germline V gives CDR1 SGHTS, CDR2 YDEGEE. The CDR3 spans 13 residues. V lost 1 base to trimming and J lost 6 bases, with 7 bases between them. The DNA for the CDR3 is TGTGCCAGCAGCTTGTATCTGCCCGGGGAGCTGTTTTTT. As protein: CASSLYLPGELFF.

The count of this clone is one. The gene calls are TRBV7-9 and TRBJ2-3; D is ambiguous. CDR1 and CDR2 (germline): SEHNR, FQNEAQ (reference sequence). V was shortened by 0 bases and J by 6 bases, with 16 bases between the two germline ends. CDR3 length: 16 amino acids. This CDR3 is CASSLARGPFEDTQYF. CDR3 nucleotides: TGTGCCAGCAGCTTAGCGAGAGGCCCTTTTGAGGATACGCAGTATTTT.

The V and J genes are TRBV7-3 and TRBJ1-6; 9 bases align to TRBD1. The CDR3 covers 16 residues. Germline loops: CDR1 SGHTA, CDR2 FQGTGA. The trim removed 5 bases at V and 10 bases at J, leaving 12 bases unmatched. The CDR3 spells CASSKTGTGNMSPLHF. In DNA, the CDR3 is TGTGCCAGCAGCAAGACCGGGACAGGGAATATGTCACCCCTCCACTTT. Full variable domain (missing parts from reference TRBV7-3 and TRBJ1-6): GAGVSQTPSNKVTEKGKYVELRCDPISGHTALYWYRQSLGQGPEFLIYFQGTGAADDSGLPNDRFFAVRPEGSVSTLKIQRTERGDSAVYLCASSKTGTGNMSPLHFGNGTRLTVT.

In its sample, this clone was seen once. This chain links TRBV29-1 with TRBJ2-1; 7 nucleotides agree with TRBD2. The ends lost 5 bases at V and 4 bases at J; junction bases unmatched: 5. The CDR3 length is 13 residues. The germline CDR1 and CDR2 sequences are SQVTM and ANQGSEA. The CDR3 DNA sequence: TGCAGCGTTTTATTAGCGGGTTACAATGAGCAGTTCTTC. Translating gives CSVLLAGYNEQFF.

The V gene is TRBV27, the J gene TRBJ2-7; D might be TRBD2 (5 bases). V was clipped by 4 bases and J by 0 bases, with 10 bases between them. The V gene's germline CDR1 is MNHEY and CDR2 SMNVEV (reference sequence). This CDR3 is built from 14 residues. The CDR3 sequence is CASSSEGSSYEQYF. For the CDR3, the DNA is TGTGCCAGCAGTTCAGAGGGAAGCTCCTACGAGCAGTACTTC.

This clone was observed a handful of times. This chain uses TRBV6-4 with TRBJ2-1; a weak D match, TRBD1 (6 bases). V was pared by 5 bases and J by 5 bases, with 10 bases between. This CDR3 is 13 amino acids long. Germline CDR1 is MRHNA and CDR2 is SNTAGT. The CDR3 DNA reads as TGTGCCAGCAGTTCCGGGACAAACAATGAGCAGTTCTTC. This translates into CASSSGTNNEQFF.

CDR3 region: CASRSRAGGPYEQYF. CDR3 nucleotides: TGTGCCAGCAGATCACGGGCGGGAGGGCCTTACGAGCAGTACTTC. This chain joins TRBV7-8 and TRBJ2-7, with 9 bases identical to TRBD2. The CDR3 loop spans 15 amino acids. V shed 6 bases, J shed 4 bases, and the junction held 10 bases outside the gene matches. Germline values: CDR1 SGHVS, CDR2 FQNEAQ.

The chain carries TRBV4-2 and TRBJ2-1; a weak D match, TRBD2 (6 bases). V was trimmed by 1 base and J by 6 bases, leaving 10 bases between them. Germline V lookup: CDR1 LGHNA, CDR2 YNFKEQ. The CDR3 length is 14 residues. This CDR3 is CASSQGEGGNEQFF. CDR3 bases: TGTGCCAGCAGCCAAGGAGAGGGAGGCAATGAGCAGTTCTTC.

The chain employs TRBV27 and TRBJ2-7; the D gene is possibly TRBD1 (5 bases). Trimming pared 1 base from V and 2 bases from J, leaving 12 bases between. Germline loops: CDR1 MNHEY, CDR2 SMNVEV (reference sequence). This CDR3 has 15 amino acids. In DNA form, the CDR3 reads TGTGCCAGCAGTTTATTGTCAGGGAATACCTACGAGCAGTACTTC. It encodes CASSLLSGNTYEQYF.

The gene calls are TRBV27 and TRBJ2-5; D not resolved. Trimming stripped 4 bases from V and 1 base from J, with 7 bases between. CDR1 and CDR2 from the germline V gene are MNHEY and SMNVEV (reference sequence). The CDR3 runs 13 residues. The chain's CDR3 is CASSSQPQETQYF. In DNA, the CDR3 is TGTGCCAGCAGTTCCCAACCCCAAGAGACCCAGTACTTC.

The J gene is TRBJ2-5, the V gene TRBV13, with TRBD1 as a possible D gene (6 bases). CDR3 length: 14 residues. V was clipped by 6 bases and J by 1 base, with 12 bases between them. Germline V gene lookup returns CDR1 PRHDT and CDR2 FYEKMQ (reference sequence). CDR3 amino acids: CASSQGQSQETQYF. Written as DNA, the CDR3 is TGTGCCAGCAGTCAAGGACAGAGCCAAGAGACCCAGTACTTC.

The CDR3 DNA follows: TGTGCCAGCAGCTCGCGGACAGGGGTAGATGGCTACACCTTC. This sequence encodes CASSSRTGVDGYTF. The J gene is TRBJ1-2, the V gene TRBV5-4; 9 bases are shared with TRBD1. Unmatched junction bases numbered 6, after V lost 3 bases and J lost 6 bases. Looked up from germline, CDR1 is SGHNT and CDR2 is YYREEE (reference sequence). The CDR3 contains 14 residues.

This rearrangement joins TRBV15 to TRBJ2-5, with 11 bases that match TRBD2. Trimming removed 8 bases from V and 4 bases from J; junction bases left unmatched: 9. CDR1 and CDR2 (germline): LNHNV, YYDKDF (reference sequence). The CDR3 runs to 15 residues. The CDR3 DNA follows: TGTGCCACCGCCCCGAGTAGCGGGAGGGGAGAGACCCAGTACTTC. Translation gives CATAPSSGRGETQYF.